This T cell receptor beta chain was sequenced for a study of PD-L1 blockade in urothelial cancer. Across the whole study: The analyses of blood took place 3 weeks (second dose) and 6 weeks after treatment start.

Repertoires were generated with immunoSEQ multiplex PCR, while TCRdb's copy carries only in-frame clones and drops some. Of tens of thousands of clones listed, roughly 80% are singletons. Time point described: pretreatment peripheral blood. Details on this clone: Germline is not matched at one junction end, which may reflect a read error.

Germline lookup yields CDR1 MNHEY and CDR2 SVGAGI. The CDR3 has 14 residues. The sequence was obtained from a man between 40 and 49 years old with urothelial cancer. The input for sequencing was PBMCs, taken around atezolizumab (anti-PD-L1) treatment. This chain connects TRBV6-5 to TRBJ2-7; 7 nucleotides line up with TRBD1. Here the CDR3 DNA reads TGTGCCAGCAGTTACTCCCAACTAGGGGGCGAGCAGCACTTC. Amino acids: CASSYSQLGGEQHF.